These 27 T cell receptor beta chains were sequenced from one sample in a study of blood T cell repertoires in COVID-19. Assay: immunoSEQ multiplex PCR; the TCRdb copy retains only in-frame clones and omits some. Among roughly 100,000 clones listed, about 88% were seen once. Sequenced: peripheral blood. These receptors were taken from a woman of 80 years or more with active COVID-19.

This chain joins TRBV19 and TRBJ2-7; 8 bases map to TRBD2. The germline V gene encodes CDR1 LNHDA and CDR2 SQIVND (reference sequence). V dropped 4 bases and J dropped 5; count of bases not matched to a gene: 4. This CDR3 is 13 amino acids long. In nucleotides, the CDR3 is TGTGCCAGTAGTAAGAGCGGGAGAGACGAGCAGTACTTC. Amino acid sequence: CASSKSGRDEQYF.

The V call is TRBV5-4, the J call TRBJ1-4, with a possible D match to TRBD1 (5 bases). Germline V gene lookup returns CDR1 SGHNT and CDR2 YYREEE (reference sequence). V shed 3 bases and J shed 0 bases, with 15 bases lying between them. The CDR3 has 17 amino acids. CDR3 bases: TGTGCCAGCAGCTCGAGACAGTGGAGTTCAACTAATGAAAAACTGTTTTTT. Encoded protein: CASSSRQWSSTNEKLFF.

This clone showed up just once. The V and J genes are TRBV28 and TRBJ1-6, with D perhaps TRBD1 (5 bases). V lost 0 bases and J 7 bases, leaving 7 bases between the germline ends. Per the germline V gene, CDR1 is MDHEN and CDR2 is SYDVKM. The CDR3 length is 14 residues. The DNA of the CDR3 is TGTGCCAGCAGTTTATGGGACATCAATTCACCCCTCCACTTT. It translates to CASSLWDINSPLHF.

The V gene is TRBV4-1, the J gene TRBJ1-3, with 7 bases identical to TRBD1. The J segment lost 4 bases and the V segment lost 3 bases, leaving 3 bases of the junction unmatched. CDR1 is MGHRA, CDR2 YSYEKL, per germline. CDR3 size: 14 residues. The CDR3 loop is CASSQAGGGNTIYF. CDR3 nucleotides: TGCGCCAGCAGCCAGGCAGGGGGAGGAAACACCATATATTTT.

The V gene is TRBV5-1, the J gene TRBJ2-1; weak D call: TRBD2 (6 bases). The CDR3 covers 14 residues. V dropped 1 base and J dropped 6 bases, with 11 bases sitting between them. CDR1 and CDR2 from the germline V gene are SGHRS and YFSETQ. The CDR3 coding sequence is TGCGCCAGCAGCTTGATCGCGGGATTCAATGAGCAGTTCTTC. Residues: CASSLIAGFNEQFF.

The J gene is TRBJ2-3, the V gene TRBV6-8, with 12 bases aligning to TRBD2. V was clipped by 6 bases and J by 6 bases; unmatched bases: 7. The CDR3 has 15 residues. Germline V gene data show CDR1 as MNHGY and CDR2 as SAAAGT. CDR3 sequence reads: CASSLGLAGLDTQYF. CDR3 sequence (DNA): TGTGCCAGCAGCCTGGGACTAGCGGGTCTGGATACGCAGTATTTT.

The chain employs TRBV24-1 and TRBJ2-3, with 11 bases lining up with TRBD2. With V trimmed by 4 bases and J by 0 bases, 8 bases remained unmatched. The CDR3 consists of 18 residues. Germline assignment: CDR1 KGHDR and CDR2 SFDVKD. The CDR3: CATSELKTSGTSTDTQYF. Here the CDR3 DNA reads TGTGCCACCAGTGAACTCAAGACTAGCGGGACTAGCACAGATACGCAGTATTTT.

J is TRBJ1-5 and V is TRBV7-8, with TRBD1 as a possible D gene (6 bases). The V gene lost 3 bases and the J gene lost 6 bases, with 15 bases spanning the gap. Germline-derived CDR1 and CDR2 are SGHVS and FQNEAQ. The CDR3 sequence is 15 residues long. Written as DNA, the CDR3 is TGTGCCAGCAGCTTGGGGGGGCGGGCCACTCAGCCCCAGCATTTT. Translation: CASSLGGRATQPQHF.

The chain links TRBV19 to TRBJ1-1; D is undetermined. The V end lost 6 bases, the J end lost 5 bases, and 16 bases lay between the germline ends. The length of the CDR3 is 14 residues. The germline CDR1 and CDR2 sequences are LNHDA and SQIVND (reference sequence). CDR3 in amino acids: CASRDPGSITEAFF. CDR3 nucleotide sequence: TGTGCCAGTAGGGACCCGGGGTCGATTACTGAAGCTTTCTTT. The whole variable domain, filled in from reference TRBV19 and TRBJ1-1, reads DGGITQSPKYLFRKEGQNVTLSCEQNLNHDAMYWYRQDPGQGLRLIYYSQIVNDFQKGDIAEGYSVSREKKESFPLTVTSAQKNPTAFYLCASRDPGSITEAFFGQGTRLTVV.

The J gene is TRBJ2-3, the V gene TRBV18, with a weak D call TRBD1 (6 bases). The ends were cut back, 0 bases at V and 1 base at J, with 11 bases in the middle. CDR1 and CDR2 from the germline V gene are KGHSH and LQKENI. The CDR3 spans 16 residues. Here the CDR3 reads CASSPPGAGGTDTQYF. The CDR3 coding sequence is TGTGCCAGCTCACCACCCGGGGCAGGGGGCACAGATACGCAGTATTTT.

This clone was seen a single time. The CDR3 reads CASKGGTETQYF. The CDR3, as DNA: TGTGCCAGTAAAGGCGGGACAGAGACCCAGTACTTC. V usage is TRBV19 and J usage is TRBJ2-5, with D tentatively TRBD2 (6 bases). The CDR3 length is 12 residues. V lost 7 bases to trimming and J lost 4 bases, with 10 bases between them. Looked up from germline, CDR1 is LNHDA and CDR2 is SQIVND (reference sequence).

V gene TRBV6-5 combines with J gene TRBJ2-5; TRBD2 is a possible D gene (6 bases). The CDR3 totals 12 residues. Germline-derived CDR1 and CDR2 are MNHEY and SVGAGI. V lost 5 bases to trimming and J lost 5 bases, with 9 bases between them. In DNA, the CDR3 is TGTGCCAGCAGTCCGACTAGGGAGACCCAGTACTTC. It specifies CASSPTRETQYF.

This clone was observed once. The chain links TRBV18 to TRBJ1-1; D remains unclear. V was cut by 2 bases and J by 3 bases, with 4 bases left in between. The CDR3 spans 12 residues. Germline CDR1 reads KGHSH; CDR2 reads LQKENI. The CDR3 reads CASSPEDTEAFF. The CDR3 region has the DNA TGTGCCAGCTCACCAGAGGACACTGAAGCTTTCTTT.

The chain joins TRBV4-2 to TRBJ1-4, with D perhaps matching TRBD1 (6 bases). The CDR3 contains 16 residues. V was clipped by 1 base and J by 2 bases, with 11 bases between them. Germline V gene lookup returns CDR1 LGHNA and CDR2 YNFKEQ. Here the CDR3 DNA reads TGTGCCAGCAGCCAAGTAACAGGGAAGACTAATGAAAAACTGTTTTTT. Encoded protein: CASSQVTGKTNEKLFF.

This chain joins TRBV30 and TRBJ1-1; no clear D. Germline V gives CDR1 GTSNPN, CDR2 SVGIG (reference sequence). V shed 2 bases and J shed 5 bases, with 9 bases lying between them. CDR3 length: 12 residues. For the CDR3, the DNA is TGTGCCTGGAGTCAGTCGGGGACTGAAGCTTTCTTT. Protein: CAWSQSGTEAFF.

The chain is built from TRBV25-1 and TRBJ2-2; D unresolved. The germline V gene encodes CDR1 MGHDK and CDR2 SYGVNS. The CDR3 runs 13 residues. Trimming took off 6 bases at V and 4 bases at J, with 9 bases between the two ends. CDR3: CASRDSGTGELFF. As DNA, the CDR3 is TGTGCCAGCAGGGATTCAGGCACCGGGGAGCTGTTTTTT.

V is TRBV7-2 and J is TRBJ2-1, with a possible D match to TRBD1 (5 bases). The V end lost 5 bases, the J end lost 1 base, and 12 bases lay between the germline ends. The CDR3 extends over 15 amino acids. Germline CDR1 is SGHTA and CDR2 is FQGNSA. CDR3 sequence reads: CASSPGSTSYNEQFF. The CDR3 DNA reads TGTGCCAGCAGCCCAGGGTCTACTTCCTACAATGAGCAGTTCTTC.

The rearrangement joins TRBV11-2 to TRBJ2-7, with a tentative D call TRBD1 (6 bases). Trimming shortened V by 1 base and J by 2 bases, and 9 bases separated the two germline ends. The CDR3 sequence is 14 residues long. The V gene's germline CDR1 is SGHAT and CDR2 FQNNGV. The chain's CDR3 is CASSLGTGTYEQYF. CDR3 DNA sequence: TGTGCCAGCAGCTTAGGTACAGGGACCTACGAGCAGTACTTC.

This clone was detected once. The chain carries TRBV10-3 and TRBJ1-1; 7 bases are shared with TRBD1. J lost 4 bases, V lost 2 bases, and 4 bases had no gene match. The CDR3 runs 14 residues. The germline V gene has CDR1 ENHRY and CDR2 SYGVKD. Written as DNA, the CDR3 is TGTGCCATCAGTGAGCAACGGGACAGCACTGAAGCTTTCTTT. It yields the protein CAISEQRDSTEAFF.

DNA for the CDR3: TGTGCCAGCAGCTTAGTTACAGGGCGATCGGGCGAGCAGTACTTC. This translates into CASSLVTGRSGEQYF. The chain is built from TRBV7-8 and TRBJ2-7; tentatively, D is TRBD1 (6 bases). The germline V and J ends were trimmed by 1 base and 6 bases, with 16 bases remaining between them. The germline gives CDR1 SGHVS, CDR2 FQNEAQ. There are 15 residues in the CDR3. Together with reference TRBV7-8 and TRBJ2-7, the CDR3 gives the full variable domain: GAGVSQSPRYKVAKRGQDVALRCDPISGHVSLFWYQQALGQGPEFLTYFQNEAQLDKSGLPSDRFFAERPEGSVSTLKIQRTQQEDSAVYLCASSLVTGRSGEQYFGPGTRLTVT.

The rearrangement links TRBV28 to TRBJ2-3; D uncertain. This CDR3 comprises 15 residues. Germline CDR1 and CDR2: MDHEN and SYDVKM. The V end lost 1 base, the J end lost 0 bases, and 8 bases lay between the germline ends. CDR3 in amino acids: CASSLYRLSTDTQYF. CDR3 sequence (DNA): TGTGCCAGCAGTTTATACCGACTCAGCACAGATACGCAGTATTTT.

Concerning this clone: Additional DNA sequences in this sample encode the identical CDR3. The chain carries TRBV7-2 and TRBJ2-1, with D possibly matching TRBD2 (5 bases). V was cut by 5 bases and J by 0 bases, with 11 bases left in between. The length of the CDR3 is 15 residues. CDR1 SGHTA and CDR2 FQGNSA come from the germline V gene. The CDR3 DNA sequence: TGTGCCAGCAGCCCAACCAGCGGCTCCTACAATGAGCAGTTCTTC. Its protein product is CASSPTSGSYNEQFF. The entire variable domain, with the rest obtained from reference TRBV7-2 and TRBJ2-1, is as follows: GAGVSQSPSNKVTEKGKDVELRCDPISGHTALYWYRQSLGQGLEFLIYFQGNSAPDKSGLPSDRFSAERTGGSVSTLTIQRTQQEDSAVYLCASSPTSGSYNEQFFGPGTRLTVL.

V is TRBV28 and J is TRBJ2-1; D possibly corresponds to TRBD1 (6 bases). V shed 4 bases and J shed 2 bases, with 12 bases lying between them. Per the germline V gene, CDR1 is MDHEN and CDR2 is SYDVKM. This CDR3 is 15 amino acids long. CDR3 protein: CASSSQDRTYNEQFF. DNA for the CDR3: TGTGCCAGCAGTTCCCAGGACAGAACCTACAATGAGCAGTTCTTC.

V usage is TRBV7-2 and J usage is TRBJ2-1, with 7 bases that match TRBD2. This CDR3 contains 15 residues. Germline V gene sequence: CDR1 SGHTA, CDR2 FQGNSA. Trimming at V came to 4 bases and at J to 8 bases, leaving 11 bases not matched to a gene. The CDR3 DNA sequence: TGTGCCAGCAGCTATAGCGGGTCTCAATTCGATGAGCAGTTCTTC. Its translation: CASSYSGSQFDEQFF.

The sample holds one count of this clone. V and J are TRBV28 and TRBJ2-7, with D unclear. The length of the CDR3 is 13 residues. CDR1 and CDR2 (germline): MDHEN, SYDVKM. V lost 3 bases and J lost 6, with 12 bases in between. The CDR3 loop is CASSFPAGLEQYF. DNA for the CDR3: TGTGCCAGCAGTTTTCCCGCAGGCCTCGAGCAGTACTTC. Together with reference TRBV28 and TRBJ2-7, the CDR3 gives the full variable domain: DVKVTQSSRYLVKRTGEKVFLECVQDMDHENMFWYRQDPGLGLRLIYFSYDVKMKEKGDIPEGYSVSREKKERFSLILESASTNQTSMYLCASSFPAGLEQYFGPGTRLTVT.

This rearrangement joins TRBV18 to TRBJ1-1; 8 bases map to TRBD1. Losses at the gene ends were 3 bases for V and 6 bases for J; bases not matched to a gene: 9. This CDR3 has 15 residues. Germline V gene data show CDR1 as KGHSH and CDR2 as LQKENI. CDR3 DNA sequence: TGTGCCAGCTCACCGCCCCGGGACAGGCGGGCTGAAGCTTTCTTT. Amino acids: CASSPPRDRRAEAFF.

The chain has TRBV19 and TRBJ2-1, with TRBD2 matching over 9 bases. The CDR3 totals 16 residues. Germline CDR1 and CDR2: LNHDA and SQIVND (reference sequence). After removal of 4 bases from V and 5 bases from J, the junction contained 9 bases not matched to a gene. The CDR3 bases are TGTGCCAGTAGTACGATGACTAGCGGTTTCAACAATGAGCAGTTCTTC. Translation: CASSTMTSGFNNEQFF.